The 32 T cell receptor beta chains in this list originate from one sample, sequenced in a study of CD8+ T cells in alopecia areata. The sequencing template was cDNA reverse transcribed from extracted RNA. Some clones are missing from TCRdb's copy, which holds only in-frame ones; the method was immunoSEQ multiplex PCR. The sample shows 200,000 to 250,000 clones, about 64% of them seen only once. The treatment denotes: oral pan-JAK inhibitor, 5-10 mg twice daily. The sample consisted of CD4+ T cells sorted from blood, taken at week 4, from a patient treated with tofacitinib. These receptors came from a human donor with alopecia areata.

The V call is TRBV29-1, the J call TRBJ1-5; 9 bases line up with TRBD1. J was trimmed by 1 base and V by 6 bases; bases with no gene match: 7. From germline, CDR1 is SQVTM and CDR2 ANQGSEA. This CDR3 has 15 residues. As DNA, the CDR3 is TGCAGCGTAGCTACAGGGGGCATGAGCAATCAGCCCCAGCATTTT. Protein: CSVATGGMSNQPQHF.

The chain is built from TRBV9 and TRBJ2-2; D gene uncertain. V gave up 1 base and J gave up 5 bases, with 6 bases separating them. The CDR3 totals 13 residues. The germline gives CDR1 SGDLS, CDR2 YYNGEE. In DNA form, the CDR3 reads TGTGCCAGCAGCGTAAGCTGGACCGGGGAGCTGTTTTTT. This encodes CASSVSWTGELFF.

In the case of this clone: One end of the junction does not line up with germline, which may come from a read error. The chain carries TRBV7-7 and TRBJ2-1, with 9 bases lining up with TRBD1. Germline V CDR1 and CDR2: SSHAT, FNYEAQ (reference sequence). CDR3 length equals 13 residues. CDR3 DNA sequence: TGTGCTAGCAGCCAGACAGGGGGTACTGAGCAGTTCTTC. It specifies CASSQTGGTEQFF.

The chain carries TRBV2 and TRBJ2-3; possible D gene TRBD1, 6 bases. V lost 0 bases and J lost 10, with 17 bases in between. This CDR3 has 15 residues. In germline, CDR1 is SNHLY, CDR2 FYNNEI. DNA of the CDR3: TGTGCCAGCAGTGAAGCGCATGGGGGCCCCTCTGCGCAGTATTTT. As protein: CASSEAHGGPSAQYF.

The genes are TRBV7-2 and TRBJ1-2; D possibly corresponds to TRBD1 (5 bases). The CDR3 consists of 14 residues. Germline V gene lookup returns CDR1 SGHTA and CDR2 FQGNSA. V lost 3 bases, J lost 1 base, and 9 bases lay in between. The CDR3 loop is CASSFDSNNYGYTF. In nucleotides, the CDR3 is TGTGCCAGCAGCTTCGACAGCAATAACTATGGCTACACCTTC.

The chain recombines TRBV5-6 with TRBJ1-2, with D hard to call. Germline CDR1 and CDR2: SGHDT and YYEEEE. Between the trimmed V and J ends, which lost 1 base and 4 bases, there was a span of 8 bases. CDR3 size: 13 residues. CDR3 protein: CASSLPVSYGYTF. Here the CDR3 DNA reads TGTGCCAGCAGCTTGCCAGTGAGCTATGGCTACACCTTC.

In this sample, this clone turned up once. The chain employs TRBV7-2 and TRBJ1-2, with D perhaps TRBD1 (5 bases). Per the germline V gene, CDR1 is SGHTA and CDR2 is FQGNSA. This CDR3 has 14 residues. V was shortened by 2 bases and J by 0 bases, with 7 bases between the two germline ends. The CDR3 region has the DNA TGTGCCAGCAGCTTACAGGGTTCTAACTATGGCTACACCTTC. It encodes CASSLQGSNYGYTF.

This chain uses TRBV6-5 with TRBJ2-4; D ambiguous. This CDR3 spans 13 amino acids. Germline CDR1 is MNHEY and CDR2 is SVGAGI. V lost 0 bases to trimming and J lost 6 bases, with 6 bases between them. The CDR3 protein is CASSYSPRNIQYF. The CDR3 bases are TGTGCCAGCAGTTACTCGCCAAGAAACATTCAGTACTTC.

The CDR3 region has the DNA TGTGCCAGCAGCAAAAGAAGATCACCCCTCCACTTT. This sequence encodes CASSKRRSPLHF. The chain recombines TRBV6-5 with TRBJ1-6; unclear D gene. Germline lookup yields CDR1 MNHEY and CDR2 SVGAGI. The CDR3 runs 12 residues. V dropped 6 bases and J dropped 10 bases, with 10 bases sitting between them.

The J gene is TRBJ2-1, the V gene TRBV11-2; D is uncertain. This CDR3 has 13 residues. V shed 1 base and J shed 3 bases, with 4 bases lying between them. The germline V gene has CDR1 SGHAT and CDR2 FQNNGV. CDR3 coding DNA: TGTGCCAGCAGCTTAGCAGACTACAATGAGCAGTTCTTC. As protein: CASSLADYNEQFF.

The chain uses TRBV25-1 and TRBJ1-2; 7 nucleotides agree with TRBD1. With 5 bases clipped from V and 7 bases from J, the junction kept 10 bases outside the gene matches. The CDR3 is 14 residues long. Germline V gene sequence: CDR1 MGHDK, CDR2 SYGVNS. The CDR3 is CASSSSTGASGYTF. In nucleotides, the CDR3 is TGTGCCAGCAGTTCTTCAACAGGGGCGAGTGGCTACACCTTC.

This clone was seen a few times. The rearrangement links TRBV29-1 to TRBJ1-6; D gene unclear. This CDR3 is built from 13 residues. V was clipped by 7 bases and J by 6 bases, with 13 bases between them. CDR1 is SQVTM and CDR2 is ANQGSEA in the germline V gene. This CDR3 reads CSGQKNVNSPLHF. CDR3 DNA: TGCAGCGGCCAGAAGAATGTTAATTCACCCCTCCACTTT.

This sequence joins TRBV6-1 and TRBJ1-5; tentative D call: TRBD1 (6 bases). V lost 6 bases and J lost 7, with 16 bases in between. The length of the CDR3 is 14 residues. CDR1 is MNHNS and CDR2 is SASEGT in the germline V gene. This chain's CDR3 is CASRAGTMGQPQHF. CDR3 DNA: TGTGCCAGCAGGGCCGGGACAATGGGGCAGCCCCAGCATTTT.

The gene calls are TRBV27 and TRBJ2-2, with D possibly called TRBD1 or TRBD2 (6 bases each). This CDR3 comprises 14 residues. The V and J ends lost 5 bases and 7 bases respectively, with 14 bases between them. CDR1 MNHEY and CDR2 SMNVEV come from the germline V gene (reference sequence). The DNA of the CDR3 is TGTGCCAGCAGTGAGGGGGGAAAAGTCGGGGAGCTGTTTTTT. Translation gives CASSEGGKVGELFF.

This clone was recorded once. The chain couples TRBV7-9 to TRBJ1-2; no definite D call. Germline V gene lookup returns CDR1 SEHNR and CDR2 FQNEAQ (reference sequence). The CDR3 loop spans 14 amino acids. The V and J ends lost 3 bases and 8 bases respectively, with 16 bases between them. CDR3 in amino acids: CASSLVEGVGGYTF. The CDR3 nucleotides read TGTGCCAGCAGCTTGGTGGAAGGAGTAGGGGGCTACACCTTC. The whole variable domain, filled in from reference TRBV7-9 and TRBJ1-2, reads DTGVSQNPRHKITKRGQNVTFRCDPISEHNRLYWYRQTLGQGPEFLTYFQNEAQLEKSRLLSDRFSAERPKGSFSTLEIQRTEQGDSAMYLCASSLVEGVGGYTFGSGTRLTVV.

This chain links TRBV30 with TRBJ2-5; a weak D match, TRBD1 (5 bases). V was cut by 0 bases and J by 4 bases, with 15 bases left in between. The CDR3 spans 15 residues. Looked up from germline, CDR1 is GTSNPN and CDR2 is SVGIG (reference sequence). CDR3 DNA sequence: TGTGCCTGGAGTGTTTCAGGGCTTAGGGGAGAGACCCAGTACTTC. Its protein is CAWSVSGLRGETQYF.

The genes are TRBV29-1 and TRBJ2-3; TRBD2 agrees at 10 bases. Germline values: CDR1 SQVTM, CDR2 ANQGSEA. There are 15 residues in the CDR3. The junction had 11 bases not matched to a gene; V was cut back by 7 bases and J by 4 bases. CDR3 DNA: TGCAGCGCTATTAGCAGCGGGGGGGCCGCAGATACGCAGTATTTT. Translating it yields CSAISSGGAADTQYF.

The chain combines TRBV4-1 with TRBJ1-2, with 9 bases fitting TRBD1. CDR3 size: 16 residues. Germline V gene lookup returns CDR1 MGHRA and CDR2 YSYEKL. Trimming at V came to 0 bases and at J to 10 bases, leaving 12 bases not matched to a gene. The DNA of the CDR3 is TGCGCCAGCAGCCAAGATAGGGGGACAGGGCGAGGGGACTACACCTTC. It specifies CASSQDRGTGRGDYTF.

The rearrangement joins TRBV29-1 to TRBJ2-2; D uncertain. Germline V CDR1 and CDR2: SQVTM, ANQGSEA. There are 13 residues in the CDR3. V was pared by 7 bases and J by 5 bases, with 14 bases between. The CDR3 is CSARVVGTGELFF. The CDR3 DNA follows: TGCAGCGCCAGAGTCGTGGGGACCGGGGAGCTGTTTTTT.

V and J are TRBV27 and TRBJ1-2, with D possibly TRBD1 on 5 matching bases. The CDR3 is 15 amino acids. Trimming pared 2 bases from V and 3 bases from J, leaving 13 bases between. Germline V CDR1 and CDR2: MNHEY, SMNVEV (reference sequence). The CDR3 coding sequence is TGTGCCAGCAGTTTAGATTCGCAGGGTGACTATGGCTACACCTTC. Protein product: CASSLDSQGDYGYTF.

This chain joins TRBV7-9 and TRBJ2-1; TRBD1 matches 8 bases. V lost 11 bases to trimming and J lost 3 bases; unmatched junction nucleotides: 12. The germline CDR1 and CDR2 sequences are SEHNR and FQNEAQ (reference sequence). CDR3 length: 15 amino acids. CDR3 sequence (DNA): TGTGCCGGCGCCTCGACAGGGGATATCTACAATGAGCAGTTCTTC. Its protein is CAGASTGDIYNEQFF.

The count of this clone is one. The V call is TRBV4-3, the J call TRBJ1-4; D is undetermined. The CDR3 is made up of 15 amino acids. The V and J ends lost 1 base and 0 bases respectively, with 6 bases between them. CDR1 and CDR2 from the germline V gene are LGHNA and YSLEER. CDR3 bases: TGCGCCAGCAGCCAAGGAATTGCAACTAATGAAAAACTGTTTTTT. It yields the protein CASSQGIATNEKLFF.

This clone was counted between two and nine times. This chain joins TRBV7-9 and TRBJ2-5; D not resolved. Trimming pared 10 bases from V and 1 base from J, leaving 4 bases between. Germline-derived CDR1 and CDR2 are SEHNR and FQNEAQ (reference sequence). The CDR3 sequence is 10 residues long. CDR3 nucleotides: TGTGCCATAGCCCAAGAGACCCAGTACTTC. This encodes CAIAQETQYF. Looking up the rest from reference TRBV7-9 and TRBJ2-5 gives the full variable domain: DTGVSQNPRHKITKRGQNVTFRCDPISEHNRLYWYRQTLGQGPEFLTYFQNEAQLEKSRLLSDRFSAERPKGSFSTLEIQRTEQGDSAMYLCAIAQETQYFGPGTRLLVL.

This clone was detected a few times. The J gene is TRBJ2-6, the V gene TRBV15; D remains ambiguous. Trimming took off 5 bases at V and 1 base at J, with 6 bases between the two ends. The CDR3 runs to 14 residues. Germline CDR1 is LNHNV and CDR2 is YYDKDF (reference sequence). The CDR3 nucleotides read TGTGCCACCAGCGTGCTTTCTGGGGCCAACGTCCTGACTTTC. It is translated as CATSVLSGANVLTF.

V is TRBV7-2 and J is TRBJ1-6; 9 bases map to TRBD1. The V and J ends lost 5 bases and 10 bases, in that order; junction bases with no gene match: 6. Germline values: CDR1 SGHTA, CDR2 FQGNSA. The CDR3 runs to 14 residues. This chain's CDR3 is CASSPGQGSSPLHF. CDR3 coding DNA: TGTGCCAGCAGCCCGGGACAGGGAAGCTCACCCCTCCACTTT. The complete variable domain, with remaining parts taken from reference TRBV7-2 and TRBJ1-6, reads GAGVSQSPSNKVTEKGKDVELRCDPISGHTALYWYRQSLGQGLEFLIYFQGNSAPDKSGLPSDRFSAERTGGSVSTLTIQRTQQEDSAVYLCASSPGQGSSPLHFGNGTRLTVT.

V is TRBV30 and J is TRBJ1-5, with D tentatively TRBD1 (5 bases). This CDR3 region has 12 residues. With 2 bases removed from V and 7 bases from J, the gap between germline ends came to 9 bases. Germline V gives CDR1 GTSNPN, CDR2 SVGIG (reference sequence). The CDR3 nucleotides read TGTGCCTGGAGTCCAGGGAGGCAGCCCCAGCATTTT. This sequence encodes CAWSPGRQPQHF.

This chain links TRBV30 with TRBJ1-5; 9 bases agree with TRBD1. Germline values: CDR1 GTSNPN, CDR2 SVGIG (reference sequence). The J segment lost 4 bases and the V segment lost 4 bases, leaving 8 bases of the junction unmatched. The length of the CDR3 is 15 residues. This chain's CDR3 is CAWKSGTGFNQPQHF. CDR3 coding DNA: TGTGCCTGGAAATCCGGGACAGGGTTTAATCAGCCCCAGCATTTT.

This chain uses TRBV30 with TRBJ2-3; D is uncertain. In germline, CDR1 is GTSNPN, CDR2 SVGIG (reference sequence). Trimming pared 3 bases from V and 4 bases from J, leaving 20 bases between. This CDR3 contains 16 residues. Written as DNA, the CDR3 is TGTGCCTGGAGGGTAGGTGGCCTAAGTATGGCAGATACGCAGTATTTT. It yields the protein CAWRVGGLSMADTQYF.

A note on this clone: The sample holds other DNA sequences that translate to the same CDR3. V is TRBV9 and J is TRBJ1-5; D is ambiguous. The germline V and J ends were trimmed by 0 bases and 1 base, with 2 bases remaining between them. From germline, CDR1 is SGDLS and CDR2 YYNGEE. The CDR3 loop spans 13 amino acids. The CDR3 coding sequence is TGTGCCAGCAGCGTAGGCAGCAATCAGCCCCAGCATTTT. Translation: CASSVGSNQPQHF.

The V call is TRBV6-5, the J call TRBJ1-2; 9 nucleotides agree with TRBD1. This CDR3 has 16 residues. CDR1 MNHEY and CDR2 SVGAGI come from the germline V gene. The ends lost 1 base at V and 7 bases at J; junction bases unmatched: 10. The CDR3 sequence is CASSYFWGQGVSGYTF. For the CDR3, the DNA is TGTGCCAGCAGTTACTTTTGGGGACAGGGAGTGAGTGGCTACACCTTC.

The genes are TRBV18 and TRBJ1-5; no firm D call. This CDR3 has 13 amino acids. The V end lost 5 bases, the J end lost 2 bases, and 7 bases lay between the germline ends. CDR1 is KGHSH, CDR2 LQKENI, per germline. This chain's CDR3 is CASSAGRNQPQHF. The CDR3 coding sequence is TGTGCCAGCTCAGCTGGACGCAATCAGCCCCAGCATTTT.

The chain combines TRBV10-3 with TRBJ2-3; TRBD1 matches 8 bases. Germline V lookup: CDR1 ENHRY, CDR2 SYGVKD. Unmatched junction bases numbered 4, after V lost 7 bases and J lost 4 bases. This CDR3 comprises 13 residues. The DNA for the CDR3 is TGTGCCATCACCGGACAGGGCGCAGATACGCAGTATTTT. Protein sequence: CAITGQGADTQYF.